These 19 T cell receptor beta chains were all obtained from the same sample, sequenced in a study of identical twins. TCRdb passed the 5' RACE reads through MiXCR, listing each CDR3 protein once. The data contain hundreds of thousands of distinct CDR3 sequences, around 6% of them singletons. Sequencing was done on a sample of naive T cells sorted from blood. The receptors come from a man aged 18 to 35 in good health.

This clonotype turned up a few times. Here the CDR3 reads CASSTSLAPLTDTQYF. The CDR3 region has the DNA TGCGCCAGCAGCACCTCACTAGCACCACTCACAGATACGCAGTATTTT. The chain uses TRBV5-1 and TRBJ2-3; D is perhaps TRBD2 (6 bases). With 4 bases removed from V and 2 bases from J, the gap between germline ends came to 17 bases. There are 16 residues in the CDR3. Germline CDR1 SGHRS, CDR2 YFSETQ.

This clonotype has only a few counts. V is TRBV28 and J is TRBJ2-7; 10 bases are a match to TRBD2. Germline V gene sequence: CDR1 MDHEN, CDR2 SYDVKM. With 6 bases clipped from V and 9 bases from J, the junction kept 8 bases outside the gene matches. The CDR3 has 13 residues. Here the CDR3 DNA reads TGTGCCAGCAGCGAGGGGACTAGCGAACGGCAGTACTTC. This gives the protein CASSEGTSERQYF.

This clonotype was seen at least ten times. The genes are TRBV5-6 and TRBJ2-4; 10 bases are shared with TRBD2. The germline gives CDR1 SGHDT, CDR2 YYEEEE. There are 14 residues in the CDR3. Trimming took 5 bases from V and 5 from J; bases not matched to a gene: 4. In DNA form, the CDR3 reads TGTGCCAGCAGGGGAGGACTAGCGGAAAACATTCAGTACTTC. Amino acid sequence: CASRGGLAENIQYF. Together with reference TRBV5-6 and TRBJ2-4, the CDR3 gives the full variable domain: DAGVTQSPTHLIKTRGQQVTLRCSPKSGHDTVSWYQQALGQGPQFIFQYYEEEERQRGNFPDRFSGHQFPNYSSELNVNALLLGDSALYLCASRGGLAENIQYFGAGTRLSVL.

Many counts were recorded for this clonotype. The V call is TRBV6-1, the J call TRBJ2-5; 8 nucleotides agree with TRBD2. The CDR3 runs to 15 residues. Germline CDR1 and CDR2: MNHNS and SASEGT. V shed 4 bases, J shed 5 bases, and the junction held 9 bases outside the gene matches. CDR3 protein: CASSGVRTSRETQYF. The CDR3 coding sequence is TGTGCCAGCAGTGGGGTCCGGACTAGCAGGGAGACCCAGTACTTC.

There are many counts of this clonotype. The genes are TRBV12-3 or TRBV12-4 and TRBJ2-7; D remains unclear. CDR3 size: 14 residues. V was trimmed by 1 base and J by 0 bases, leaving 7 bases between them. The CDR3 nucleotides are TGTGCCAGCAGTTTAGGCCCCCTCTCCTACGAGCAGTACGTC. It yields the protein CASSLGPLSYEQYV.

The rearrangement links TRBV27 to TRBJ2-7, with TRBD2 identical over 11 bases. The CDR3 spans 16 residues. Germline V lookup: CDR1 MNHEY, CDR2 SMNVEV (reference sequence). The junction had 5 bases not matched to a gene; V was cut back by 2 bases and J by 2 bases. CDR3 bases: TGTGCCAGCAGTTTAGCTCCGGGACTAGCGGCCTACGAGCAGTACGTC. Its protein product is CASSLAPGLAAYEQYV.

V usage is TRBV2 and J usage is TRBJ2-7; TRBD1 agrees at 8 bases. In germline, CDR1 is SNHLY, CDR2 FYNNEI. The J segment lost 5 bases and the V segment lost 7 bases, leaving 10 bases of the junction unmatched. This CDR3 has 14 amino acids. The CDR3 nucleotides read TGTGCCAGCAAGGACAGGGCAGGGCAAGACGAGCAGTACGTC. Protein: CASKDRAGQDEQYV.

This clonotype was counted a few times. The chain joins TRBV14 to TRBJ2-5; D might be TRBD2 (6 bases). The CDR3 is 16 amino acids. CDR1 and CDR2 from the germline V gene are SGHDN and FVKESK. Trimming removed 2 bases from V and 5 bases from J, with 18 bases in between. The CDR3 protein is CASSQYQVTGEETQYF. In DNA form, the CDR3 reads TGTGCCAGCAGCCAATATCAGGTGACGGGAGAGGAGACCCAGTACTTC.

This clonotype was seen ten or more times. This chain connects TRBV6-1 to TRBJ2-1, with 12 bases identical to TRBD2. The V gene's germline CDR1 is MNHNS and CDR2 SASEGT. This CDR3 has 15 amino acids. Trimming removed 6 bases from V and 3 bases from J; junction bases left unmatched: 3. In nucleotides, the CDR3 is TGTGCCAGCAGCGCACTAGCGGGAGGCTACAATGAGCAGTTCTTC. Translation: CASSALAGGYNEQFF.

This clonotype was counted only a few times. The genes are TRBV6-1 and TRBJ2-3; 10 bases are a match to TRBD2. The germline V gene has CDR1 MNHNS and CDR2 SASEGT. V lost 8 bases to trimming and J lost 5 bases; unmatched junction nucleotides: 10. This CDR3 is built from 15 residues. DNA for the CDR3: TGTGCCAGCCGAATAGCGGGAGGATGGGGAGATACGCAGTATTTT. This translates into CASRIAGGWGDTQYF.

This clonotype appeared many times. This chain links TRBV7-9 with TRBJ2-1; TRBD2 matches at 8 bases. The trim removed 6 bases at V and 0 bases at J, leaving 7 bases unmatched. Per germline, CDR1 SEHNR and CDR2 FQNEAQ (reference sequence). CDR3 length equals 16 residues. The CDR3 DNA is TGTGCCAGCAGTCCTACTAGCGGACTCTCCTACAATGAGCAGTTCTTC. This codes for CASSPTSGLSYNEQFF.

The rearrangement uses TRBV27 and TRBJ2-7; D call uncertain. V was trimmed by 8 bases and J by 7 bases, leaving 15 bases between them. Germline V lookup: CDR1 MNHEY, CDR2 SMNVEV (reference sequence). The CDR3 loop spans 12 amino acids. This CDR3 is CASGPPGWEQYF. The CDR3 DNA reads TGTGCCAGCGGGCCGCCCGGGTGGGAGCAGTACTTC.

This clonotype was seen at least ten times. The genes are TRBV12-3 or TRBV12-4 and TRBJ2-6; TRBD2 might be the D (6 bases). Trimming shortened V by 5 bases and J by 4 bases, and 12 bases separated the two germline ends. This CDR3 is built from 15 residues. The CDR3 region is CASSRREVGANVLTF. In DNA form, the CDR3 reads TGTGCCAGCAGTCGCAGGGAGGTGGGGGCCAACGTCCTGACTTTC.

This clonotype was recorded many times. This chain joins TRBV12-3 or TRBV12-4 and TRBJ1-1; 7 nucleotides agree with TRBD1. The trim removed 6 bases at V and 0 bases at J, leaving 7 bases unmatched. There are 15 residues in the CDR3. CDR3 residues: CASRPTGTVNTEAFF. The CDR3, as DNA: TGTGCCAGCAGACCGACCGGGACAGTGAACACTGAAGCTTTCTTT.

This clonotype was observed many times. The chain has TRBV7-9 and TRBJ2-3; TRBD1 might be the D (5 bases). V lost 5 bases to trimming and J lost 3 bases, with 21 bases between them. This CDR3 comprises 17 residues. Germline V gene data show CDR1 as SEHNR and CDR2 as FQNEAQ (reference sequence). The CDR3 loop is CASSQGTHIMGTDTQYF. The CDR3 DNA follows: TGTGCCAGCAGCCAGGGCACTCATATAATGGGGACAGATACGCAGTATTTT.

In this sample, this clonotype turned up many times. The genes are TRBV4-3 and TRBJ2-2, with 7 positions matching TRBD1. This CDR3 has 15 residues. Germline CDR1 is LGHNA and CDR2 is YSLEER. The trim removed 0 bases at V and 4 bases at J, leaving 2 bases unmatched. DNA of the CDR3: TGCGCCAGCAGCCAAGATCCAGGGGGCACCGGGGAGCTGTTTTTT. It codes for CASSQDPGGTGELFF.

CDR3 loop: CSVDRVESNEQFF. The CDR3 bases are TGCAGCGTTGACAGGGTGGAGTCCAATGAGCAGTTCTTC. The rearrangement uses TRBV29-1 and TRBJ2-1, with D maybe TRBD1 (5 bases). The length of the CDR3 is 13 residues. V was clipped by 3 bases and J by 6 bases, with 12 bases between them. From germline, CDR1 is SQVTM and CDR2 ANQGSEA.

This clonotype came up many times. This chain uses TRBV5-5 with TRBJ2-4, with TRBD1 identical over 7 bases. V shed 4 bases, J shed 7 bases, and the junction held 5 bases outside the gene matches. Germline V lookup: CDR1 SGHKS, CDR2 YYEKEE (reference sequence). The CDR3 runs 13 residues. The CDR3 DNA sequence: TGTGCCAGCAGCGCGTCGACAGGGAACATTCAGTACTTC. It translates to CASSASTGNIQYF.

Only a few counts were recorded for this clonotype. The chain has TRBV5-1 and TRBJ2-1; 8 bases align to TRBD2. J gave up 6 bases and V 4 bases, and 9 bases lay outside the gene matches. The CDR3 length is 15 residues. Germline CDR1 and CDR2: SGHRS and YFSETQ. CDR3 in amino acids: CASSPLSGSGNEQFF. The CDR3 nucleotides read TGCGCCAGCAGCCCTCTAAGCGGGAGCGGCAATGAGCAGTTCTTC.